This entry lists 21 T cell receptor beta chains sequenced from one sample in a study of blood T cells in healthy people across ages. With a J-beta primer mix and a sample-barcoded 5' primer, a second PCR ran about 7 to 12 cycles. A single record per CDR3 protein comes from TCRdb applying MiXCR to the 5' RACE reads. The table records about 560,000 distinct CDR3 sequences, around a quarter of them present only once. These data were likewise used in another study, on T cells of mothers and their children.

Sequencing used blood. Receptors originate from a boy under 10 years old in good health.

This rearrangement joins TRBV29-1 to TRBJ2-2; TRBD1 matches 7 bases. V trimming: 6 bases; J trimming: 8 bases; junction bases outside the gene matches: 9. In germline, CDR1 is SQVTM, CDR2 ANQGSEA. This CDR3 region has 13 residues. CDR3 in amino acids: CSVADRVSGELFF. CDR3 in DNA: TGCAGCGTCGCAGACAGGGTATCGGGGGAGCTGTTTTTT.

This sequence joins TRBV4-3 and TRBJ2-1; 9 positions match TRBD1. Germline CDR1 is LGHNA and CDR2 is YSLEER. There are 15 residues in the CDR3. The ends lost 3 bases at V and 3 bases at J; junction bases unmatched: 3. The CDR3 loop reads CASSHDRGFYNEQFF. CDR3 sequence (DNA): TGCGCCAGCAGCCATGACAGGGGGTTCTACAATGAGCAGTTCTTC.

The CDR3 sequence is CASSPGLAGTRDTQYF. CDR3 coding DNA: TGTGCCAGCAGCCCGGGACTAGCGGGAACGAGGGATACGCAGTATTTT. The chain uses TRBV11-3 and TRBJ2-3, with 13 bases fitting TRBD2. Trimming at V came to 5 bases and at J to 6 bases, leaving 8 bases not matched to a gene. The CDR3 spans 16 residues. Germline loops: CDR1 SGHNT, CDR2 YENEEA.

This clonotype was seen only a few times. CDR3 bases: TGCGCCAGCAGCCAAGTTGGGGGAAGCAACGAGCAGTACTTC. Translated, it gives CASSQVGGSNEQYF. The rearrangement links TRBV4-1 to TRBJ2-5, with D tentatively TRBD1 or TRBD2 (5 bases each). The end of the DNA is better explained by TRBJ2-7, so the J call may be wrong. The CDR3 loop spans 14 amino acids. Germline V gives CDR1 MGHRA, CDR2 YSYEKL.

This clonotype was picked up a small number of times. The rearrangement links TRBV19 to TRBJ2-2; a possible D gene is TRBD2 (5 bases). Germline lookup yields CDR1 LNHDA and CDR2 SQIVND (reference sequence). Trimming stripped 6 bases from V and 3 bases from J, with 17 bases between. The CDR3 consists of 16 residues. The CDR3 DNA follows: TGTGCCAGTAGGTGGAGGCAGTTTGAGTACACCGGGGAGCTGTTTTTT. It yields the protein CASRWRQFEYTGELFF.

The chain joins TRBV27 to TRBJ2-5; 8 bases are shared with TRBD2. Trimming took 5 bases from V and 3 from J; bases not matched to a gene: 14. From germline, CDR1 is MNHEY and CDR2 SMNVEV (reference sequence). The length of the CDR3 is 17 residues. Written as DNA, the CDR3 is TGTGCCAGCAGTCAAACCGGGACTAGAGAGTTTGAAGAGACCCAGTACTTC. It translates to CASSQTGTREFEETQYF.

The rearrangement joins TRBV5-6 to TRBJ2-1; D tentatively reads TRBD1 or TRBD2 (5 bases each). The V end was cut by 0 bases, the J end by 0 bases, with 10 bases between. The CDR3 loop spans 16 amino acids. The germline V gene encodes CDR1 SGHDT and CDR2 YYEEEE. The CDR3 protein is CASSLGGSSSYNEQFF. CDR3 nucleotide sequence: TGTGCCAGCAGCTTGGGGGGGAGTAGCTCCTACAATGAGCAGTTCTTC.

V and J are TRBV15 and TRBJ2-1, with 11 positions matching TRBD2. Trimming removed 3 bases from V and 7 bases from J; junction bases left unmatched: 2. The CDR3 spans 14 residues. The germline gives CDR1 LNHNV, CDR2 YYDKDF (reference sequence). CDR3 sequence: CATSRTSGINEQFF. The CDR3 DNA reads as TGTGCCACCAGCAGGACTAGCGGGATTAATGAGCAGTTCTTC. The variable domain in full, with the rest retrieved from reference TRBV15 and TRBJ2-1, is DAMVIQNPRYQVTQFGKPVTLSCSQTLNHNVMYWYQQKSSQAPKLLFHYYDKDFNNEADTPDNFQSRRPNTSFCFLDIRSPGLGDTAMYLCATSRTSGINEQFFGPGTRLTVL.

The V and J genes are TRBV3-1 and TRBJ1-6, with D perhaps TRBD1 (5 bases). The CDR3 contains 13 residues. V dropped 4 bases and J dropped 7 bases, with 8 bases sitting between them. In germline, CDR1 is LGHDT, CDR2 YNNKEL (reference sequence). The CDR3 region is CASSLRANSPLHF. The CDR3 DNA reads TGTGCCAGCAGCCTCAGGGCGAATTCACCCCTCCACTTT.

The V call is TRBV7-9, the J call TRBJ1-4; the D gene is possibly TRBD1 (6 bases). The CDR3 sequence is 17 residues long. V was cut by 5 bases and J by 1 base, with 17 bases left in between. Germline lookup yields CDR1 SEHNR and CDR2 FQNEAQ (reference sequence). The CDR3 nucleotides are TGTGCCAGCAGCCCCCGCCTGGGACACCTAACTAATGAAAAACTGTTTTTT. It yields the protein CASSPRLGHLTNEKLFF.

The V and J genes are TRBV14 and TRBJ2-6; 14 bases align to TRBD2. The CDR3 is 18 amino acids. V gave up 4 bases and J gave up 7 bases; unmatched junction bases: 9. The germline V gene has CDR1 SGHDN and CDR2 FVKESK. The CDR3 DNA sequence: TGTGCCAGCAGCCTCGGGACTAGCGGGAGTTTCTTAGCCAACGTCCTGACTTTC. Its translation is CASSLGTSGSFLANVLTF.

Only a few counts were recorded for this clonotype. This rearrangement joins TRBV9 to TRBJ2-5, with 8 bases that match TRBD2. The CDR3 is made up of 15 amino acids. Trimming removed 3 bases from V and 5 bases from J; junction bases left unmatched: 9. Germline CDR1 reads SGDLS; CDR2 reads YYNGEE. The CDR3 protein is CASSATGTRSETQYF. The DNA of the CDR3 is TGTGCCAGCAGCGCCACCGGGACTAGATCCGAGACCCAGTACTTC.

The genes are TRBV4-3 and TRBJ2-5; D gene uncertain. The closer fit of TRBJ2-7 to the DNA end suggests the J call may be wrong. This CDR3 comprises 15 residues. Germline V gene data show CDR1 as LGHNA and CDR2 as YSLEER. The CDR3 nucleotides are TGCGCCAGCAGCCAAGAGGAGACTGCATCTTACGAGCAGTACTTC. Its protein is CASSQEETASYEQYF.

The chain joins TRBV9 to TRBJ2-1; 13 nucleotides line up with TRBD2. The CDR3 has 16 residues. V trimming: 3 bases; J trimming: 5 bases; junction bases outside the gene matches: 5. Germline lookup yields CDR1 SGDLS and CDR2 YYNGEE. CDR3 in DNA: TGTGCCAGCAGCGGGTCAACTAGCGGGGGGGACAATGAGCAGTTCTTC. Its protein is CASSGSTSGGDNEQFF.

This clonotype was found a few times. The gene calls are TRBV27 and TRBJ1-1; D not resolved. This CDR3 region has 13 residues. V lost 5 bases, J lost 7 bases, and 14 bases lay in between. Germline CDR1 and CDR2: MNHEY and SMNVEV (reference sequence). CDR3 nucleotide sequence: TGTGCCAGCAGTGAACCCCACAGTCTTGAAGCTTTCTTT. Protein product: CASSEPHSLEAFF.

The J gene is TRBJ2-6, the V gene TRBV7-9, with D possibly being TRBD1 or TRBD2 (6 bases each). The CDR3 runs to 19 residues. V was trimmed by 1 base and J by 0 bases, leaving 16 bases between them. Germline CDR1 is SEHNR and CDR2 is FQNEAQ (reference sequence). CDR3 loop: CASSLGLVGGRSGANVLTF. The CDR3 DNA is TGTGCCAGCAGCTTAGGTCTTGTCGGGGGCCGCTCTGGGGCCAACGTCCTGACTTTC.

This clonotype came up a few times. The chain has TRBV5-1 and TRBJ1-3; the match to TRBD1 covers 8 bases. The CDR3 is 15 amino acids. The junction had 2 bases not matched to a gene; V was cut back by 1 base and J by 2 bases. From germline, CDR1 is SGHRS and CDR2 YFSETQ. This CDR3 reads CASSLQGATGNTIYF. Here the CDR3 DNA reads TGCGCCAGCAGCTTGCAGGGGGCAACTGGAAACACCATATATTTT.

This clonotype was seen only a few times. V is TRBV28 and J is TRBJ1-2, with D unclear. In germline, CDR1 is MDHEN, CDR2 SYDVKM. The length of the CDR3 is 13 residues. Trimming left V 5 bases short and J 3 bases short, with 10 bases between. In DNA form, the CDR3 reads TGTGCCAGCAGTGTGTCTGGGGACTATGGCTACACCTTC. This encodes CASSVSGDYGYTF.

The V call is TRBV4-1, the J call TRBJ2-3; 8 bases align to TRBD2. J gave up 1 base and V 1 base, and 4 bases lay outside the gene matches. CDR1 and CDR2 from the germline V gene are MGHRA and YSYEKL. The CDR3 has 16 residues. The DNA for the CDR3 is TGCGCCAGCAGCCAAGGCGGGAGGACTCGCACAGATACGCAGTATTTT. Translated: CASSQGGRTRTDTQYF.

This clonotype has just a few counts. CDR3 DNA: TGTGCCAGCAGCGCTGGGGGGGGAAGCTCCTACGAGCAGTACTTC. It yields the protein CASSAGGGSSYEQYF. The V gene is TRBV9, the J gene TRBJ2-7, with 7 bases aligning to TRBD2. Germline V gene data show CDR1 as SGDLS and CDR2 as YYNGEE. Trimming at V came to 3 bases and at J to 0 bases, leaving 6 bases not matched to a gene. The CDR3 totals 15 residues.

This sequence joins TRBV11-2 and TRBJ2-5, with D possibly being TRBD2 (6 bases). This CDR3 region has 13 residues. The ends were cut back, 2 bases at V and 9 bases at J, with 13 bases in the middle. Germline V lookup: CDR1 SGHAT, CDR2 FQNNGV. The CDR3: CASSLRLGEAQYF. CDR3 nucleotide sequence: TGTGCCAGCAGCTTACGACTGGGGGAGGCCCAGTACTTC. Together with reference TRBV11-2 and TRBJ2-5, the CDR3 gives the full variable domain: EAGVAQSPRYKIIEKRQSVAFWCNPISGHATLYWYQQILGQGPKLLIQFQNNGVVDDSQLPKDRFSAERLKGVDSTLKIQPAKLEDSAVYLCASSLRLGEAQYFGPGTRLLVL.